The 32 T cell receptor beta chains given below trace back to one sample, sequenced in a study of CD8 T cells in Susac syndrome. With random hexamers, 0.5 to 1 ug RNA was reverse transcribed. TCRdb recomputed calls from the immunoSEQ multiplex PCR reads with MiXCR, one row per CDR3 protein. In the table there are about 170,000 distinct CDR3 sequences, approximately 93% of which are singletons. Source material: CD4+ T cells from PBMCs. These receptors were collected from a human donor with multiple sclerosis.

This chain uses TRBV19 with TRBJ1-2, with 8 nucleotides matching TRBD1. Trimming took 6 bases from V and 6 from J; bases not matched to a gene: 9. Germline assignment: CDR1 LNHDA and CDR2 SQIVND (reference sequence). CDR3 length: 14 amino acids. The CDR3 DNA follows: TGTGCCAGTAGGCCAATCCGGGACAGGAATGGCTACACCTTC. Amino acids: CASRPIRDRNGYTF.

The rearrangement links TRBV2 to TRBJ2-7; D might be TRBD1 or TRBD2, each matching 6 bases. The V gene's germline CDR1 is SNHLY and CDR2 FYNNEI. The CDR3 has 17 residues. The V and J ends lost 2 bases and 0 bases respectively, with 17 bases between them. For the CDR3, the DNA is TGTGCCAGCAGTGAATGGGGGGCCCGCACCGTCTCCTACGAGCAGTACTTC. It translates to CASSEWGARTVSYEQYF.

The chain uses TRBV7-2 and TRBJ1-1; D is possibly TRBD1 (6 bases). Germline CDR1 and CDR2: SGHTA and FQGNSA. The CDR3 runs 15 residues. Deletions cut 2 bases from V and 9 bases from J, with 19 bases between. CDR3 loop: CASSLTGQLEKKAFF. The CDR3 coding sequence is TGTGCCAGCAGCTTAACAGGACAGTTGGAGAAAAAAGCTTTCTTT.

This clonotype came up once. This chain links TRBV20-1 with TRBJ2-7, with D possibly being TRBD2 (7 bases). The CDR3 is 13 residues long. Germline V gene data show CDR1 as DFQATT and CDR2 as SNEGSKA (reference sequence). The CDR3 loop reads CGAYRGATYEQYF. CDR3 coding DNA: TGCGGAGCATACCGGGGGGCAACCTACGAGCAGTACTTC.

The V call is TRBV9, the J call TRBJ2-5; 14 positions agree with TRBD2. Losses at the gene ends were 0 bases for V and 4 bases for J; bases not matched to a gene: 8. Germline CDR1 SGDLS, CDR2 YYNGEE. The CDR3 is 18 amino acids. The CDR3 protein is CASSVAAPGLAGVETQYF. CDR3 in DNA: TGTGCCAGCAGCGTAGCGGCCCCGGGACTAGCGGGGGTAGAGACCCAGTACTTC.

Only one count was recorded for this clonotype. The chain employs TRBV24-1 and TRBJ2-1; TRBD2 might be the D (6 bases). Per the germline V gene, CDR1 is KGHDR and CDR2 is SFDVKD. V was shortened by 3 bases and J by 6 bases, with 14 bases between the two germline ends. CDR3 length: 15 residues. CDR3 in DNA: TGTGCCACCAGTGATCTCAACCGGGGGTTCAATGAGCAGTTCTTC. Protein: CATSDLNRGFNEQFF.

The gene calls are TRBV7-3 and TRBJ2-1; tentatively, D is TRBD1 (6 bases). The CDR3 is 14 residues long. CDR1 SGHTA and CDR2 FQGTGA come from the germline V gene. Trimming left V 5 bases short and J 10 bases short, with 18 bases between. This chain's CDR3 is CASSPGQIEGEQFF. The CDR3, as DNA: TGTGCCAGCAGCCCTGGACAGATAGAAGGGGAGCAGTTCTTC.

The chain uses TRBV24-1 and TRBJ1-1; maybe TRBD1 (5 bases). V shed 2 bases and J shed 1 base, with 10 bases lying between them. This CDR3 is built from 15 residues. CDR1 KGHDR and CDR2 SFDVKD come from the germline V gene. The CDR3 bases are TGTGCCACCAGTGATTCCAGGGTGACGAACACTGAAGCTTTCTTT. This encodes CATSDSRVTNTEAFF.

V is TRBV11-2 and J is TRBJ1-2; D not certain. In germline, CDR1 is SGHAT, CDR2 FQNNGV. This CDR3 is 13 amino acids long. With 4 bases removed from V and 8 bases from J, the gap between germline ends came to 14 bases. Here the CDR3 reads CASSSQRAGGYTF. For the CDR3, the DNA is TGTGCCAGCAGCTCCCAACGGGCAGGAGGCTACACCTTC.

J is TRBJ2-7 and V is TRBV7-3, with D perhaps given as TRBD1 or TRBD2 (6 bases each). The germline V gene encodes CDR1 SGHTA and CDR2 FQGTGA. The CDR3 is 12 amino acids. V was trimmed by 9 bases and J by 5 bases, leaving 14 bases between them. The CDR3 DNA is TGTGCCAGAGATAATAGGGGGGACGAGCAGTACTTC. Residues: CARDNRGDEQYF.

The V and J genes are TRBV28 and TRBJ2-7, with D perhaps TRBD1 (7 bases). The CDR3 runs 16 residues. CDR1 and CDR2 (germline): MDHEN, SYDVKM. The V end was cut by 6 bases, the J end by 0 bases, with 18 bases between. CDR3 DNA sequence: TGTGCCAGCAGCCGACGCAGGGGGGTCCTCTCCTACGAGCAGTACTTC. This translates into CASSRRRGVLSYEQYF.

The chain joins TRBV15 to TRBJ2-1; TRBD2 aligns across 10 bases. CDR3 size: 16 residues. Germline trimming cut 1 base from V and 4 bases from J; bases unmatched to any gene: 4. Germline values: CDR1 LNHNV, CDR2 YYDKDF (reference sequence). DNA for the CDR3: TGTGCCACCAGCAGAGGAGGTAGCGGGGGGTACAATGAGCAGTTCTTC. It yields the protein CATSRGGSGGYNEQFF.

The chain combines TRBV20-1 with TRBJ2-5, with D unresolved. Germline V CDR1 and CDR2: DFQATT, SNEGSKA (reference sequence). V was cut by 0 bases and J by 5 bases, with 10 bases left in between. CDR3 size: 13 residues. The CDR3 region has the DNA TGCAGTGCTAGAGATGTCGGGCGGGAGACCCAGTACTTC. Translating gives CSARDVGRETQYF.

The chain links TRBV9 to TRBJ1-1; D is unclear. V lost 4 bases and J 0 bases, leaving 13 bases between the germline ends. The germline CDR1 and CDR2 sequences are SGDLS and YYNGEE. The length of the CDR3 is 15 residues. In DNA form, the CDR3 reads TGTGCCAGCAGCACCCACCAGGACTTGAACACTGAAGCTTTCTTT. It encodes CASSTHQDLNTEAFF.

This chain uses TRBV2 with TRBJ1-2, with 11 bases matching TRBD1. Germline V gene lookup returns CDR1 SNHLY and CDR2 FYNNEI. The CDR3 consists of 16 residues. V was clipped by 7 bases and J by 6 bases; unmatched bases: 13. The CDR3 reads CASTEGMDRGHDGYTF. Written as DNA, the CDR3 is TGTGCCAGCACCGAAGGTATGGACAGGGGGCACGATGGCTACACCTTC.

The chain has TRBV3-1 and TRBJ1-5; D not certain. Trimming shortened V by 0 bases and J by 7 bases, and 10 bases separated the two germline ends. Germline CDR1 and CDR2: LGHDT and YNNKEL (reference sequence). This CDR3 is 14 amino acids long. This CDR3 reads CASSQDSSGQPQHF. CDR3 bases: TGTGCCAGCAGCCAAGATTCCTCGGGGCAGCCCCAGCATTTT.

Only one count was recorded for this clonotype. V and J are TRBV11-2 and TRBJ2-7; 11 nucleotides match TRBD1. Germline V lookup: CDR1 SGHAT, CDR2 FQNNGV. The CDR3 is 14 residues long. V lost 3 bases to trimming and J lost 6 bases; unmatched junction nucleotides: 4. DNA for the CDR3: TGTGCCAGCAGCTTGGACAGGGGGCTAGTCGAGCAGTACTTC. This gives the protein CASSLDRGLVEQYF.

This chain connects TRBV24-1 to TRBJ2-6; 8 bases are a match to TRBD1. Germline values: CDR1 KGHDR, CDR2 SFDVKD. J gave up 4 bases and V 12 bases, and 19 bases lay outside the gene matches. The CDR3 spans 18 residues. The DNA for the CDR3 is TGTGCCGACTCTATCCCGGGACAGGCCTACCTGGGGGCCAACGTCCTGACTTTC. Amino acid sequence: CADSIPGQAYLGANVLTF.

The J gene is TRBJ2-7, the V gene TRBV3-1; D tentatively fits TRBD1 or TRBD2 (6 bases each). The CDR3 runs 16 residues. The germline V gene encodes CDR1 LGHDT and CDR2 YNNKEL (reference sequence). V lost 1 base and J lost 2, with 15 bases in between. CDR3 loop: CASSQGVARGAYEQYF. The CDR3 DNA reads as TGTGCCAGCAGCCAAGGTGTAGCGAGGGGGGCCTACGAGCAGTACTTC.

The chain uses TRBV6-5 and TRBJ2-5; either TRBD1 or TRBD2 may supply D (5 bases each). The germline CDR1 and CDR2 sequences are MNHEY and SVGAGI. V shed 0 bases and J shed 5 bases, with 13 bases lying between them. The CDR3 totals 15 residues. In DNA, the CDR3 is TGTGCCAGCAGTTACTCGGGGACCGCCTGGGAGACCCAGTACTTC. Translating it yields CASSYSGTAWETQYF.

The rearrangement links TRBV5-1 to TRBJ1-2; 9 bases map to TRBD1. The CDR3 length is 14 residues. V was pared by 7 bases and J by 4 bases, with 8 bases of the junction left unmatched. Germline V gene sequence: CDR1 SGHRS, CDR2 YFSETQ. The CDR3 loop reads CASGTGGDVYGYTF. Written as DNA, the CDR3 is TGCGCCAGCGGAACAGGGGGCGACGTCTATGGCTACACCTTC.

V is TRBV7-2 and J is TRBJ1-2; D gene uncertain. V gave up 5 bases and J gave up 0 bases, with 7 bases separating them. CDR3 length: 13 amino acids. CDR1 is SGHTA, CDR2 FQGNSA, per germline. The CDR3: CASSPDANYGYTF. DNA for the CDR3: TGTGCCAGCAGCCCGGACGCTAACTATGGCTACACCTTC.

In this sample, this clonotype turned up once. The V and J genes are TRBV24-1 and TRBJ1-1; D not certain. CDR1 is KGHDR and CDR2 is SFDVKD in the germline V gene. V was clipped by 2 bases and J by 0 bases, with 3 bases between them. The CDR3 extends over 13 amino acids. This CDR3 reads CATSDSVNTEAFF. CDR3 nucleotides: TGTGCCACCAGTGATTCAGTGAACACTGAAGCTTTCTTT.

The chain carries TRBV5-1 and TRBJ2-7; TRBD2 matches at 7 bases. This CDR3 has 16 residues. CDR1 SGHRS and CDR2 YFSETQ come from the germline V gene. V lost 4 bases to trimming and J lost 1 base; unmatched junction nucleotides: 11. CDR3 in DNA: TGCGCCAGCAGCCCGGACGGGGGAGGGACTTCCTACGAGCAGTACTTC. Its translation: CASSPDGGGTSYEQYF.

This clonotype was found a few times. The V call is TRBV6-1, the J call TRBJ2-5, with D maybe TRBD1 (6 bases). Germline CDR1 is MNHNS and CDR2 is SASEGT. This CDR3 has 12 amino acids. V was trimmed by 10 bases and J by 5 bases, leaving 14 bases between them. CDR3 sequence reads: CATQGSGETQYF. CDR3 DNA sequence: TGTGCCACCCAGGGGAGTGGGGAGACCCAGTACTTC.

This chain connects TRBV6-1 to TRBJ1-3, with D hard to call. Germline loops: CDR1 MNHNS, CDR2 SASEGT. The V gene lost 3 bases and the J gene lost 0 bases, with 6 bases spanning the gap. This CDR3 has 14 amino acids. The CDR3 sequence: CASSDRFSGNTIYF. CDR3 DNA: TGTGCCAGCAGTGACAGGTTCTCTGGAAACACCATATATTTT.

The chain has TRBV7-9 and TRBJ2-5; D gene ambiguous. The V and J ends lost 1 base and 3 bases respectively, with 15 bases between them. The CDR3 contains 16 residues. The germline V gene encodes CDR1 SEHNR and CDR2 FQNEAQ (reference sequence). CDR3 loop: CASSLEGLAVKETQYF. The CDR3, as DNA: TGTGCCAGCAGCTTAGAAGGGCTGGCTGTTAAAGAGACCCAGTACTTC.

Turning to this clonotype: Sequence at one end of the junction differs from germline and may be a read error. J is TRBJ1-2 and V is TRBV12-3 or TRBV12-4; D is ambiguous. This CDR3 is 10 amino acids long. The CDR3: CASSFLGHLF. The CDR3 DNA reads TGTGCCAGCAGTTTCTTAGGGCATCTCTTC.

The chain couples TRBV3-1 to TRBJ1-1; D gene uncertain. The length of the CDR3 is 14 residues. Trimming cost V 2 bases and J 1 base, with 8 bases left between them. Germline values: CDR1 LGHDT, CDR2 YNNKEL (reference sequence). DNA of the CDR3: TGTGCCAGCAGCCAAAGTGACTCGAACACTGAAGCTTTCTTT. Protein: CASSQSDSNTEAFF.

This chain links TRBV6-1 with TRBJ2-4; 11 nucleotides line up with TRBD2. V shed 6 bases, J shed 3 bases, and the junction held 4 bases outside the gene matches. The CDR3 totals 15 residues. CDR1 is MNHNS, CDR2 SASEGT, per germline. The CDR3 coding sequence is TGTGCCAGCAGCTCGGGACTAGCGGACAAAAACATTCAGTACTTC. The encoded protein is CASSSGLADKNIQYF.

The chain links TRBV20-1 to TRBJ1-2; the D is unclear. V lost 0 bases and J 3 bases, leaving 2 bases between the germline ends. Germline V gene sequence: CDR1 DFQATT, CDR2 SNEGSKA (reference sequence). This CDR3 region has 11 residues. CDR3 bases: TGCAGTGCTAGAGAAGACTATGGCTACACCTTC. Its translation is CSAREDYGYTF.

The chain has TRBV18 and TRBJ1-2, with TRBD1 identical over 7 bases. Germline CDR1 KGHSH, CDR2 LQKENI. Losses at the gene ends were 3 bases for V and 7 bases for J; bases not matched to a gene: 11. The CDR3 is made up of 15 amino acids. This CDR3 reads CASSPLEQGSGGYTF. The CDR3 nucleotides read TGTGCCAGCTCACCGCTCGAACAGGGGTCGGGTGGCTACACCTTC.